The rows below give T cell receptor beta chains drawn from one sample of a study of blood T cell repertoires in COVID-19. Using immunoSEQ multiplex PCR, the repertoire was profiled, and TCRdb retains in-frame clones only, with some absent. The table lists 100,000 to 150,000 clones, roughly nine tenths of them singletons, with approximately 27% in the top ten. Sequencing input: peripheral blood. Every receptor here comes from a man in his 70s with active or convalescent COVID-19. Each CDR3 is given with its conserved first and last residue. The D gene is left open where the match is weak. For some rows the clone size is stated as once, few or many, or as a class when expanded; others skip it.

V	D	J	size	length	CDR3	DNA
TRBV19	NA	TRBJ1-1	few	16	CASSIDVDSRSTEAFF	TGTGCCAGTAGTATAGATGTGGACAGTAGGTCCACTGAAGCTTTCTTT
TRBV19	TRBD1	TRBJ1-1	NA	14	CASSGGQGHTEAFF	TGTGCCAGTAGTGGGGGACAGGGCCACACTGAAGCTTTCTTT
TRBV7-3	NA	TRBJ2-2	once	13	CASSLPPTGELFF	TGTGCCAGCAGCCTCCCCCCCACCGGGGAGCTGTTTTTT
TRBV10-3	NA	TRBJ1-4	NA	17	CAISPAPGRGGNEKLFF	TGTGCCATCAGCCCCGCTCCTGGGAGGGGGGGTAATGAAAAACTGTTTTTT
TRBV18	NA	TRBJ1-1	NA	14	CASSPREVGTEAFF	TGTGCCAGCTCCCCGAGGGAGGTTGGGACTGAAGCTTTCTTT
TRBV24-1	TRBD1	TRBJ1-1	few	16	CATSDRGTGGGTEAFF	TGTGCCACCAGTGATCGGGGGACAGGGGGAGGCACTGAAGCTTTCTTT
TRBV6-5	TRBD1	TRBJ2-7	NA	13	CAIQGASLSEQYF	TGTGCCATCCAGGGGGCCAGTTTGTCCGAGCAGTACTTC
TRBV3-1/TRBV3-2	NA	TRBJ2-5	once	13	CASSQVETSTQYF	TGTGCCAGCAGCCAAGTAGAAACCTCGACCCAGTACTTC
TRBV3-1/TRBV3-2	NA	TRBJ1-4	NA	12	CASSLGNEKLFF	TGTGCCAGCAGCCTCGGGAATGAAAAACTGTTTTTT
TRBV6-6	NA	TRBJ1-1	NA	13	CASSRGGDTEAFF	TGTGCCAGCAGCCGGGGAGGGGACACTGAAGCTTTCTTT
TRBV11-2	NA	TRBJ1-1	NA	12	CASSPDYTEAFF	TGTGCCAGCAGCCCCGACTACACTGAAGCTTTCTTT
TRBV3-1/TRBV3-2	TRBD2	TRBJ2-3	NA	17	CASSPTPTSGSTDTQYF	TGTGCCAGCAGCCCAACCCCGACTAGCGGGAGCACAGATACGCAGTATTTT
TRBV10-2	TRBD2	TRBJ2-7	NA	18	CASQPLLSQAGADYEQYF	TGCGCCAGTCAACCGCTGCTCTCACAAGCGGGAGCGGACTACGAGCAGTACTTC
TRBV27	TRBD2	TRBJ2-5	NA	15	CASSQNAGVQETQYF	TGTGCCAGCTCTCAAAATGCGGGAGTCCAAGAGACCCAGTACTTC
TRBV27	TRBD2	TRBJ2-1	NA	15	CASSRLAGMGNEQFF	TGTGCCAGCAGTCGACTAGCGGGGATGGGGAATGAGCAGTTCTTC
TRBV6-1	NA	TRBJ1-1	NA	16	CASSDRLGARDTEAFF	TGTGCCAGCAGTGACCGGTTGGGGGCTCGGGACACTGAAGCTTTCTTT
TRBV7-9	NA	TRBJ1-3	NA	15	CASSLARSGGNTIYF	TGTGCCAGCAGCTTAGCGAGGTCGGGAGGAAACACCATATATTTT
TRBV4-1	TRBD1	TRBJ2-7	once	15	CASSQDWDSYYEQYF	TGCGCCAGCAGCCAAGATTGGGACAGTTACTACGAGCAGTACTTC
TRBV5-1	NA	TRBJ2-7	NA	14	CASSLEITAYEQYF	TGCGCCAGCAGCTTGGAAATTACAGCTTACGAGCAGTACTTC
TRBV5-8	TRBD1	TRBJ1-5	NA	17	CASSRGQGYSLGQPQHF	TGTGCCAGCAGCCGCGGACAGGGATATTCGTTGGGTCAGCCCCAGCATTTT
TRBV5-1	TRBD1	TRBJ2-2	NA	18	CASRYLFGTGSNTGELFF	TGCGCCAGCAGATACTTGTTTGGGACAGGTTCGAACACCGGGGAGCTGTTTTTT
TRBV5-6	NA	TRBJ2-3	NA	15	CASSPSRENADTQYF	TGTGCCAGCAGCCCCTCCCGGGAGAACGCAGATACGCAGTATTTT
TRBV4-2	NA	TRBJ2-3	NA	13	CASSQGPSDTQYF	TGTGCCAGCAGCCAAGGTCCATCAGATACGCAGTATTTT
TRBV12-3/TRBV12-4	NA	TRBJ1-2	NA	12	CASRGANYGYTF	TGTGCCAGCAGAGGAGCTAACTATGGCTACACCTTC
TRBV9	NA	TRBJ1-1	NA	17	CASSVGVVLGGGTEAFF	TGTGCCAGCAGCGTAGGAGTGGTCCTCGGGGGGGGCACTGAAGCTTTCTTT
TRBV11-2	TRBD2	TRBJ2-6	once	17	CASSRVGGPSGANVLTF	TGTGCCAGCAGCCGAGTGGGAGGGCCCTCTGGGGCCAACGTCCTGACTTTC
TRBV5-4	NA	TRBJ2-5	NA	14	CASSFSGAEETQYF	TGTGCCAGCAGCTTTTCAGGGGCTGAAGAGACCCAGTACTTC
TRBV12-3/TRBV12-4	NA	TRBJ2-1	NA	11	CASTPRNEQFF	TGTGCCAGCACTCCTCGGAATGAGCAGTTCTTC
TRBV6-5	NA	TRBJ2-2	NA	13	CASSYKLTGELFF	TGTGCCAGCAGCTACAAACTCACCGGGGAGCTGTTTTTT
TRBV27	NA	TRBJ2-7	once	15	CASKLDTMSSYEQYF	TGTGCCAGCAAATTAGACACCATGAGCTCCTACGAGCAGTACTTC
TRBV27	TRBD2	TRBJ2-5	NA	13	CASSNGGEETQYF	TGTGCCAGCAGTAATGGGGGGGAGGAGACCCAGTACTTC
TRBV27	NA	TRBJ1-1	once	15	CASSLYPGGKAEAFF	TGTGCCAGCAGTTTATACCCCGGGGGGAAGGCTGAAGCTTTCTTT
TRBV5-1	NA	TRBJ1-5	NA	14	CAILRREMGQPQHF	TGCGCCATCCTTCGGAGGGAGATGGGTCAGCCCCAGCATTTT
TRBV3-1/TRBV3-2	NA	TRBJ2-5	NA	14	CASTPRRTGKTQYF	TGTGCCAGCACCCCGAGGCGGACGGGAAAGACCCAGTACTTC
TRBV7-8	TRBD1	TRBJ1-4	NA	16	CASSSGSDRALGKLFF	TGTGCCAGCAGCTCAGGCTCAGACAGGGCCTTAGGGAAACTGTTTTTT
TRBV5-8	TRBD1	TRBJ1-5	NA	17	CASNRDRGFGSNQPQHF	TGTGCCAGCAACAGGGACAGGGGATTCGGGAGCAATCAGCCCCAGCATTTT
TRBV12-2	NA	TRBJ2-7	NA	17	CASRFRGGRVVPYEQYF	TGTGCAAGTCGCTTCAGGGGCGGGCGCGTTGTTCCCTACGAGCAGTACTTC
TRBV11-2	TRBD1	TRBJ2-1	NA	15	CASSGNRGSSFEQFF	TGTGCCAGCAGCGGAAACAGGGGGTCATCCTTTGAGCAGTTCTTC
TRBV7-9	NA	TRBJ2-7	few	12	CASSSLPHEQYF	TGTGCCAGCAGCTCACTACCCCACGAGCAGTACTTC
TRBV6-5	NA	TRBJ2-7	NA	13	CASSYGGIYEQYF	TGTGCCAGCAGTTACGGGGGGATCTACGAGCAGTACTTC
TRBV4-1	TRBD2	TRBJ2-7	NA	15	CASSQERSGSYEQYF	TGCGCCAGCAGCCAAGAAAGGAGCGGGAGCTACGAGCAGTACTTC